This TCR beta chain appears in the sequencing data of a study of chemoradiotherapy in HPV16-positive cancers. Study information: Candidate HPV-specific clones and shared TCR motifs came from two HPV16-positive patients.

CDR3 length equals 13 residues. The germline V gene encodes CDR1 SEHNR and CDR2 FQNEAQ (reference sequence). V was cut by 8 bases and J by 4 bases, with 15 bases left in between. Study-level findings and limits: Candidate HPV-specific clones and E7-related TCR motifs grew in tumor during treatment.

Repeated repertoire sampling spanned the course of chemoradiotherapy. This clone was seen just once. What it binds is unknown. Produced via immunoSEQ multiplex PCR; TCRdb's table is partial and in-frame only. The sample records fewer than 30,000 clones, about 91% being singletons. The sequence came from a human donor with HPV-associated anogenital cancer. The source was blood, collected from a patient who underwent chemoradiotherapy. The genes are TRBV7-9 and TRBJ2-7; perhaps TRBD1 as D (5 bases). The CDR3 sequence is CASVGQGNYEQYF. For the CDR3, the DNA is TGTGCCAGCGTCGGGCAGGGAAATTACGAGCAGTACTTC. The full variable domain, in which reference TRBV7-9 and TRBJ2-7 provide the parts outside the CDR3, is DTGVSQNPRHKITKRGQNVTFRCDPISEHNRLYWYRQTLGQGPEFLTYFQNEAQLEKSRLLSDRFSAERPKGSFSTLEIQRTEQGDSAMYLCASVGQGNYEQYFGPGTRLTVT.